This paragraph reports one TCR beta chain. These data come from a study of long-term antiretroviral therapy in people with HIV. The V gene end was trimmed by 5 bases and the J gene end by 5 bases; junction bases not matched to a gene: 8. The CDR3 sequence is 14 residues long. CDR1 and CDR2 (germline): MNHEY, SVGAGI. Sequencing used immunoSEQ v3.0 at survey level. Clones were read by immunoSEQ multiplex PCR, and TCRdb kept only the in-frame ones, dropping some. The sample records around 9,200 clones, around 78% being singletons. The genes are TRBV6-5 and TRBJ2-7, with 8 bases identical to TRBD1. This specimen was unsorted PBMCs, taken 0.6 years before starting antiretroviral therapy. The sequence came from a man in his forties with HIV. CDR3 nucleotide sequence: TGTGCCAGCAGTCGGGCGACAGGGGTCAACGAGCAGTACTTC. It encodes CASSRATGVNEQYF.